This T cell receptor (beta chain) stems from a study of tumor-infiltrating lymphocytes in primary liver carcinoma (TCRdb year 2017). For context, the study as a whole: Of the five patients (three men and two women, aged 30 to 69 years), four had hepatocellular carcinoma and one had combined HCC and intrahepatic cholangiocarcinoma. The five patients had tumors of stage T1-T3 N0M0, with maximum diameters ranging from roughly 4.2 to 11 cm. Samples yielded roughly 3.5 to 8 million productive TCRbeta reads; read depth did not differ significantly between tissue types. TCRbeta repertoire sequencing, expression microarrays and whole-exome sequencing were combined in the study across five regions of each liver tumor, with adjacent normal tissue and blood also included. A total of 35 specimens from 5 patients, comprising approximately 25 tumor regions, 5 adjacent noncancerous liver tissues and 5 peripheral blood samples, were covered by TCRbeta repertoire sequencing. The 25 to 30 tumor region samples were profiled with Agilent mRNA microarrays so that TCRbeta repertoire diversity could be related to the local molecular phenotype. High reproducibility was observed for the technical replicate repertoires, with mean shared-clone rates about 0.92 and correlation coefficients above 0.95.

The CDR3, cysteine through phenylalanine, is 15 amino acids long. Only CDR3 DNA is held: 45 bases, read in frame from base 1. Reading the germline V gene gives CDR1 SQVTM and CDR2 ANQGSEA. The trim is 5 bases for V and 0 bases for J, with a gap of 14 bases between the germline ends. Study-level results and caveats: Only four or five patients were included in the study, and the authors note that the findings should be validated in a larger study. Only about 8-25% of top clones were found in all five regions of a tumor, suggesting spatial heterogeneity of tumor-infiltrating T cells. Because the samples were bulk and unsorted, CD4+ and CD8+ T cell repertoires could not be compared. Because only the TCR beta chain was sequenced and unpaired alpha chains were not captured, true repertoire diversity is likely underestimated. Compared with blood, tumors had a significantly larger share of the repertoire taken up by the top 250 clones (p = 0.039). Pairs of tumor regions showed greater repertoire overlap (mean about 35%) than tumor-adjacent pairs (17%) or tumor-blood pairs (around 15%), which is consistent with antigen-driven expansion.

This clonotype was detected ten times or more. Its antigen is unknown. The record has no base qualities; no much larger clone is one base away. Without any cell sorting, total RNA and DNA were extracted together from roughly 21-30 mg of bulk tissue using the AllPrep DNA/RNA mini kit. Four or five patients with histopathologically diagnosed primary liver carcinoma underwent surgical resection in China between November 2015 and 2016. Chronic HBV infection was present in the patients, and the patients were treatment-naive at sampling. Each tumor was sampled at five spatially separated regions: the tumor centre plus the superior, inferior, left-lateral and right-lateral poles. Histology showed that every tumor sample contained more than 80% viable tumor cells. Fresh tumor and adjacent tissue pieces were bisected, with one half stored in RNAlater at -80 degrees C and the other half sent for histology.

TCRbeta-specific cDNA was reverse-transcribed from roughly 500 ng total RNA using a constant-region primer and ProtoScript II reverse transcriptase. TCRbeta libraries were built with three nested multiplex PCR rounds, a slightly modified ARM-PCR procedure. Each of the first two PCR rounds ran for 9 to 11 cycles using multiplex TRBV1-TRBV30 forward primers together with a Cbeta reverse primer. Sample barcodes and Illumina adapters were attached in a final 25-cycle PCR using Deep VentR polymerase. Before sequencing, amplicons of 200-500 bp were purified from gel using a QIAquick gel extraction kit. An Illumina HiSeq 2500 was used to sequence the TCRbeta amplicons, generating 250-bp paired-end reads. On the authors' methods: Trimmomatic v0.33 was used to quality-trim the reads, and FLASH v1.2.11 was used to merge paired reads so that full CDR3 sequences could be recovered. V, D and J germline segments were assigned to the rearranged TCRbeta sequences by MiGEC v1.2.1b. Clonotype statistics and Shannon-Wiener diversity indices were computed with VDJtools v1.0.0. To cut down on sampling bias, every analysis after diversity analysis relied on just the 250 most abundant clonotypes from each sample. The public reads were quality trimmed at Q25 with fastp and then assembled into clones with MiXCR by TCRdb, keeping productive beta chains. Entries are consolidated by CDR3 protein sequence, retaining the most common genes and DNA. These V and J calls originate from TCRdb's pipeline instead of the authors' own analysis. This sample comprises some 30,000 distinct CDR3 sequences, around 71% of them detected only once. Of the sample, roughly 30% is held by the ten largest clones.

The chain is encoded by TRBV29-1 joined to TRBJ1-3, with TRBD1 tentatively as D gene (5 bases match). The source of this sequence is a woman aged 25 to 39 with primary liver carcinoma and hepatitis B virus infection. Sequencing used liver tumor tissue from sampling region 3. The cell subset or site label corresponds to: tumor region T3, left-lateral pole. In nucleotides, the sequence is TGCAGCGTTCAAACTACTCAGGGCTCTGGAAACACCATATATTTT. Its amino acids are CSVQTTQGSGNTIYF.